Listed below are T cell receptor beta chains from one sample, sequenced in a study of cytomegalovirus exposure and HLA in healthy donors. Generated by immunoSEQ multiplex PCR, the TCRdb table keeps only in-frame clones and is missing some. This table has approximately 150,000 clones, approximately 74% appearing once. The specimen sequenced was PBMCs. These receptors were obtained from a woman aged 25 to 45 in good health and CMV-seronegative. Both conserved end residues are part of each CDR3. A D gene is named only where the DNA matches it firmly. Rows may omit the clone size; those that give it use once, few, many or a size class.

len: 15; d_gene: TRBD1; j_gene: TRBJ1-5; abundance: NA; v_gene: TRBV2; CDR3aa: CASSRTGQGSQPQHF; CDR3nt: TGTGCCAGCTCTCGTACGGGACAGGGGTCCCAGCCCCAGCATTTT
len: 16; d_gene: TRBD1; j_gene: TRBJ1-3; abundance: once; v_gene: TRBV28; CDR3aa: CASSTTGGLSGNTIYF; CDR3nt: TGTGCCAGCAGTACAACAGGGGGCCTCTCTGGAAACACCATATATTTT
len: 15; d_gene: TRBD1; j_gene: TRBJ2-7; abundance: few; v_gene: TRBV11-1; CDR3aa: CASSYQGTEFREQYF; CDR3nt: TGTGCCAGCAGTTATCAGGGGACAGAGTTTAGAGAGCAGTACTTC
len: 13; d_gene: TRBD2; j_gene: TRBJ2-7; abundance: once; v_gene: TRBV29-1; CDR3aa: CSGRLAGDFEQYF; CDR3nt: TGCAGCGGAAGACTAGCGGGAGATTTCGAGCAGTACTTC
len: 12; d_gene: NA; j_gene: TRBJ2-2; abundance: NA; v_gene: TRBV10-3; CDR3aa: CAISDGNGELFF; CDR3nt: TGTGCCATCAGTGACGGGAACGGGGAGCTGTTTTTT
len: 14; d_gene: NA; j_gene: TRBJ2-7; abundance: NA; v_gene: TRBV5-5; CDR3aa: CASSSRDYSYEQYF; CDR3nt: TGTGCCAGCAGCTCCCGGGATTACTCCTACGAGCAGTACTTC
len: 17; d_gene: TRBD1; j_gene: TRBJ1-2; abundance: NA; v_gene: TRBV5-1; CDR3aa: CASSETPTGGANYGYTF; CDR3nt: TGCGCCAGCAGCGAAACACCTACAGGGGGCGCGAACTATGGCTACACCTTC
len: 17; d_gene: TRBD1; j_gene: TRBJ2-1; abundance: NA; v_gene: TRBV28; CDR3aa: CASRSTGPSTFGNEQFF; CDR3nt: TGTGCCAGCAGATCGACAGGGCCGTCAACGTTTGGCAATGAGCAGTTCTTC
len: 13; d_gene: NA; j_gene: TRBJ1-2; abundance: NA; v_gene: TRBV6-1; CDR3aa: CASSEGRNYGYTF; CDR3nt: TGTGCCAGCAGTGAAGGGAGGAACTATGGCTACACCTTC
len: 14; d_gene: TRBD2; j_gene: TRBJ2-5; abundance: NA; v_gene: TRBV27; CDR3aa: CASSFRTSRETQYF; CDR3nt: TGTGCCAGCAGTTTTCGGACTAGCCGGGAGACCCAGTACTTC
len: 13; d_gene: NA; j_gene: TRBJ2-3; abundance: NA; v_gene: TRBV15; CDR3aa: CATSRDPRDTQYF; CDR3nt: TGTGCCACCAGCAGAGACCCCCGGGATACGCAGTATTTT
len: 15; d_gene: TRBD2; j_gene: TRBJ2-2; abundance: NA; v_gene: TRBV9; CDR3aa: CASSVSGVNTGELFF; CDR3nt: TGTGCCAGCAGCGTTAGCGGGGTGAACACCGGGGAGCTGTTTTTT
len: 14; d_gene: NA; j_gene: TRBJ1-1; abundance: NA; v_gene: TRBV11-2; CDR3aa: CASSYQTAGSEAFF; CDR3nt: TGTGCCAGCAGCTACCAAACGGCGGGCTCGGAAGCTTTCTTT
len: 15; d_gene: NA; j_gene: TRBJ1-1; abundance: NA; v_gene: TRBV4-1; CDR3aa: CASSDGGDMNTEAFF; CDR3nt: TGCGCCAGCAGCGACGGGGGGGACATGAACACTGAAGCTTTCTTT
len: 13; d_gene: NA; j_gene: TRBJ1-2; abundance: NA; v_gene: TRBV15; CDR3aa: CATSIDGSYGYTF; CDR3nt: TGTGCCACCAGCATTGACGGGAGCTATGGCTACACCTTC
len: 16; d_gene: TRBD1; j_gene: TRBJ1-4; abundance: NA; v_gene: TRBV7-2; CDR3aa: CASSLRTGATNEKLLF; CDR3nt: TGTGCCAGCAGCCTCCGCACAGGGGCGACTAATGAAAAACTGCTTTTT
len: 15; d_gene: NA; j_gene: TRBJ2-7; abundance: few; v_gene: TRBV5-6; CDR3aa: CASSSFPGNGYEQYF; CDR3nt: TGTGCCAGCAGCTCTTTCCCGGGGAACGGCTACGAGCAGTACTTC
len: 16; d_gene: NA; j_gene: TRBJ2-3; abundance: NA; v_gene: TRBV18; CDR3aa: CASSLDWGTSTDTQYF; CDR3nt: TGTGCCAGCTCCCTGGATTGGGGGACTAGCACAGATACGCAGTATTTT
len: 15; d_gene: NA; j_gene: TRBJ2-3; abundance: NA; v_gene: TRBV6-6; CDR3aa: CASTAWPSSTDTQYF; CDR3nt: TGTGCCAGCACCGCCTGGCCCTCTAGCACAGATACGCAGTATTTT
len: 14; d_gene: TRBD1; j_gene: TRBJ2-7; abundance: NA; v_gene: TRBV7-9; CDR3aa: CASSLVVRGNEQYF; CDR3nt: TGTGCCAGCAGCTTAGTAGTCAGGGGGAACGAGCAGTACTTC
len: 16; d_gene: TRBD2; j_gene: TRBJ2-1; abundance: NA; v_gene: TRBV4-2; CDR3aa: CASSLQVAGDGGEQFF; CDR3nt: TGTGCCAGCAGCCTTCAAGTAGCGGGAGACGGTGGTGAGCAGTTCTTC
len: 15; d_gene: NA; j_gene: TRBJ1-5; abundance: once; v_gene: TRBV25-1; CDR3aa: CASSESDWGNQPQHF; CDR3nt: TGTGCCAGCAGTGAAAGCGACTGGGGCAATCAGCCCCAGCATTTT
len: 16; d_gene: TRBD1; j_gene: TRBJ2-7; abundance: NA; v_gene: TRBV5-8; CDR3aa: CASSLFRGTGMHEQYF; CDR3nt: TGTGCCAGCAGCTTGTTCCGTGGGACAGGGATGCACGAGCAGTACTTC
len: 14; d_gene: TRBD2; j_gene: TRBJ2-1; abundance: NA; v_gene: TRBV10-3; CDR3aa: CAISATSGTHEQFF; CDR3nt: TGTGCCATCAGTGCGACTAGCGGGACCCATGAGCAGTTCTTC
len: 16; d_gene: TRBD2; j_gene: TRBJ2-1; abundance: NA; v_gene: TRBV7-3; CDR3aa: CASSPLGGGSYNEQFF; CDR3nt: TGTGCCAGCAGCCCTCTGGGCGGGGGCTCCTACAATGAGCAGTTCTTC
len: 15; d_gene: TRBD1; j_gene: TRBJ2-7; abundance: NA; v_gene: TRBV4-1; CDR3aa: CASRATGGSSYEQYF; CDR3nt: TGCGCCAGCAGGGCAACAGGGGGTAGCTCCTACGAGCAGTACTTC
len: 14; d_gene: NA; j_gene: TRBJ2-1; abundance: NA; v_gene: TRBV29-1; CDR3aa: CSVMTGSSYNEQFF; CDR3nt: TGCAGCGTCATGACTGGCAGCTCCTACAATGAGCAGTTCTTC
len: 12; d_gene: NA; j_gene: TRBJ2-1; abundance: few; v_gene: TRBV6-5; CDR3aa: CASSYGGNEQFF; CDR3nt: TGTGCCAGCAGTTACGGGGGGAATGAGCAGTTCTTC
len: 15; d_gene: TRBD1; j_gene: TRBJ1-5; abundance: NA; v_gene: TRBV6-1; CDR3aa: CASSVRTGPNQPQHF; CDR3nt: TGTGCCAGCAGTGTCAGGACAGGGCCCAATCAGCCCCAGCATTTT
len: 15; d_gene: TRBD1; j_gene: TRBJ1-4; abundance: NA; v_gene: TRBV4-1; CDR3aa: CASSQENRGGEKLFF; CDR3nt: TGCGCCAGCAGCCAAGAGAACAGGGGAGGTGAAAAACTGTTTTTT
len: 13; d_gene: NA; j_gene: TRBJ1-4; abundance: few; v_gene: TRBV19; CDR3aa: CASRGMTNEKLFF; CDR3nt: TGTGCCAGCCGAGGGATGACTAATGAAAAACTGTTTTTT
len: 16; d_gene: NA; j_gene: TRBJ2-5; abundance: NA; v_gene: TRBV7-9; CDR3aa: CASRGGVAGGKETQYF; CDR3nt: TGTGCCAGCCGCGGGGGAGTTGCAGGGGGCAAAGAGACCCAGTACTTC
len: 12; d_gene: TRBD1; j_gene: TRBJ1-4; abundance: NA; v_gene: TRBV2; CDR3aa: CASRDRDRVLFF; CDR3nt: TGTGCCAGCAGAGACCGGGACAGGGTCCTGTTTTTT
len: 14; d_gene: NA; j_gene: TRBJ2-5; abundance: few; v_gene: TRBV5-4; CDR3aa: CASSLERSFEAQYF; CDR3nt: TGTGCCAGCAGCTTAGAACGAAGCTTCGAGGCCCAGTACTTC